These T cell receptor beta chains were read from a single sample in a study of T-cell memory formation after mild COVID-19. TCRdb re-called the 5' RACE reads through MiXCR, storing one row per CDR3 protein. The sample yields about 160,000 distinct CDR3 sequences, about a third seen once. The sample consisted of PBMCs or a T cell subset sorted from them (not recorded which). The source of these receptors is an adult woman who had mild COVID-19 (a few samples of this study predate the infection). Cell type and time point are not known. Both conserved end residues are part of each CDR3. A D gene is named only where the DNA matches it firmly. A clone size is listed for some rows: how often the clone was seen (once, few, many), or a class if it is expanded.

len: 12; abundance: many; v_gene: TRBV7-3; j_gene: TRBJ1-1; d_gene: .; CDR3nt: TGTGCCAGCAGTCACGGGGGCACTGAAGCTTTCTTT; CDR3aa: CASSHGGTEAFF
len: 15; abundance: .; v_gene: TRBV24-1; j_gene: TRBJ2-1; d_gene: TRBD1; CDR3nt: TGTGCCACCAGTGTAGAACAGGGGGGTTACAATGAGCAGTTCTTC; CDR3aa: CATSVEQGGYNEQFF
len: 14; abundance: .; v_gene: TRBV4-1; j_gene: TRBJ1-2; d_gene: .; CDR3nt: TGCGCCAGCAGCCAAGTCTCAGGGAATGATGGCTACACCTTC; CDR3aa: CASSQVSGNDGYTF
len: 15; abundance: .; v_gene: TRBV12-3/TRBV12-4; j_gene: TRBJ2-7; d_gene: TRBD2; CDR3nt: TGTGCCAGCAGTCAAAGCGGGGGGCTAGCTAACGAGCAGTACTTC; CDR3aa: CASSQSGGLANEQYF
len: 17; abundance: few; v_gene: TRBV12-3/TRBV12-4; j_gene: TRBJ2-3; d_gene: TRBD2; CDR3nt: TGTGCCAGCAGTCCTAGCGGGAGAGTCTCCCTCGCAGATACGCAGTATTTT; CDR3aa: CASSPSGRVSLADTQYF
len: 14; abundance: few; v_gene: TRBV5-1; j_gene: TRBJ2-3; d_gene: TRBD2; CDR3nt: TGCGCCAGCAGCATGTCTAGCGGGAAGAGTACGCAGTATTTT; CDR3aa: CASSMSSGKSTQYF
len: 14; abundance: .; v_gene: TRBV9; j_gene: TRBJ1-5; d_gene: .; CDR3nt: TGTGCCAGCAGCGTAGAAGATAGCAATCAGCCCCAGCATTTT; CDR3aa: CASSVEDSNQPQHF
len: 14; abundance: .; v_gene: TRBV7-3; j_gene: TRBJ2-7; d_gene: .; CDR3nt: TGTGCCAGCAGCCCGCCGGGAAAACCCTACGAGCAGTACTTC; CDR3aa: CASSPPGKPYEQYF
len: 16; abundance: .; v_gene: TRBV18; j_gene: TRBJ1-5; d_gene: .; CDR3nt: TGTGCCAGCTCACCGGTGGTGAGGAGCGAAGGTCAGCCCCAGCATTTT; CDR3aa: CASSPVVRSEGQPQHF
len: 17; abundance: once; v_gene: TRBV4-1; j_gene: TRBJ1-3; d_gene: .; CDR3nt: TGCGCCAGCAGCCTCTCATGGGGTCGTCGGGCTGGAAACACCATATATTTT; CDR3aa: CASSLSWGRRAGNTIYF
len: 14; abundance: .; v_gene: TRBV7-2; j_gene: TRBJ2-4; d_gene: TRBD1; CDR3nt: TGTGCCAGCAGCCCGCAATGGACAGGGGACATTCAGTACTTC; CDR3aa: CASSPQWTGDIQYF
len: 17; abundance: .; v_gene: TRBV18; j_gene: TRBJ2-5; d_gene: TRBD2; CDR3nt: TGTGCCAGCTCACCCCGTCCCGGGACTAGCGGCCAAGAGACCCAGTACTTC; CDR3aa: CASSPRPGTSGQETQYF
len: 14; abundance: few; v_gene: TRBV12-3/TRBV12-4; j_gene: TRBJ2-5; d_gene: .; CDR3nt: TGTGCCAGCAGTTACAGGAGTGGCGAGGAGACCCAGTACTTC; CDR3aa: CASSYRSGEETQYF
len: 16; abundance: .; v_gene: TRBV20-1; j_gene: TRBJ2-2; d_gene: TRBD2; CDR3nt: TGCAGTGCTAGAGATTCCCTAGCGGGAGACACCGGGGAGCTGTTTTTT; CDR3aa: CSARDSLAGDTGELFF
len: 15; abundance: .; v_gene: TRBV6-5; j_gene: TRBJ2-3; d_gene: .; CDR3nt: TGTGCCAGCAGTTACTCCCCTAGGCAGACAGATACGCAGTATTTT; CDR3aa: CASSYSPRQTDTQYF
len: 14; abundance: .; v_gene: TRBV20-1; j_gene: TRBJ2-5; d_gene: TRBD1; CDR3nt: TGCAGTGCCATTCGGGACAGGGCCCAAGAGACCCAGTACTTC; CDR3aa: CSAIRDRAQETQYF
len: 15; abundance: medium-sized; v_gene: TRBV20-1; j_gene: TRBJ2-5; d_gene: .; CDR3nt: TGCAGTGCTAGAGTCGTAGGGGCGGTTGCGGAGACCCAGTACTTC; CDR3aa: CSARVVGAVAETQYF
len: 13; abundance: few; v_gene: TRBV5-1; j_gene: TRBJ2-5; d_gene: .; CDR3nt: TGCGCCAGCAGCCTGGAGCCTCAAGAGACCCAGTACTTC; CDR3aa: CASSLEPQETQYF
len: 20; abundance: .; v_gene: TRBV7-2; j_gene: TRBJ2-3; d_gene: .; CDR3nt: TGTGCCAGCAGCTTAGACAGTGTAGGGCACCCCCGTAGGGACACAGATACGCAGTATTTT; CDR3aa: CASSLDSVGHPRRDTDTQYF
len: 15; abundance: few; v_gene: TRBV4-1; j_gene: TRBJ2-7; d_gene: .; CDR3nt: TGCGCCAGCAGCCAAGCTTTAGACGGAACCTACGAGCAGTACTTC; CDR3aa: CASSQALDGTYEQYF
len: 11; abundance: .; v_gene: TRBV5-1; j_gene: TRBJ2-1; d_gene: .; CDR3nt: TGCGCCAGCAGGGAAGACAATGAGCAGTTCTTC; CDR3aa: CASREDNEQFF
len: 13; abundance: few; v_gene: TRBV29-1; j_gene: TRBJ2-3; d_gene: TRBD2; CDR3nt: TGCAGCGTTCGGGCGGGGGGCGCAGATACGCAGTATTTT; CDR3aa: CSVRAGGADTQYF
len: 13; abundance: few; v_gene: TRBV20-1; j_gene: TRBJ2-7; d_gene: .; CDR3nt: TGCAGTGCCCTGGAAGGAGGGTTCCACGAGCAGTACTTC; CDR3aa: CSALEGGFHEQYF
len: 14; abundance: .; v_gene: TRBV5-6; j_gene: TRBJ2-7; d_gene: .; CDR3nt: TGTGCCAGCACCCCGGGGACAAACAGCTACGAGCAGTACTTC; CDR3aa: CASTPGTNSYEQYF
len: 12; abundance: .; v_gene: TRBV30; j_gene: TRBJ2-1; d_gene: TRBD1; CDR3nt: TGTGCCTGGGGGGGACAGTACAATGAGCAGTTCTTC; CDR3aa: CAWGGQYNEQFF
len: 13; abundance: .; v_gene: TRBV11-2; j_gene: TRBJ1-1; d_gene: .; CDR3nt: TGTGCCAGCAGCTTAGGGGGGGCCCTTGAAGCTTTCTTT; CDR3aa: CASSLGGALEAFF
len: 13; abundance: .; v_gene: TRBV12-3/TRBV12-4; j_gene: TRBJ2-1; d_gene: .; CDR3nt: TGTGCCAGCAGCCCAGGCGCGGGCGGCGAGCAGTTCTTC; CDR3aa: CASSPGAGGEQFF
len: 15; abundance: few; v_gene: TRBV5-1; j_gene: TRBJ2-3; d_gene: .; CDR3nt: TGCGCCAGCAGCTTGGACGGACAAAGCACAGATACGCAGTATTTT; CDR3aa: CASSLDGQSTDTQYF
len: 13; abundance: .; v_gene: TRBV6-4; j_gene: TRBJ2-1; d_gene: TRBD1; CDR3nt: TGTGCCAGCAGTAGGGACAGGCACAATGAGCAGTTCTTC; CDR3aa: CASSRDRHNEQFF
len: 14; abundance: .; v_gene: TRBV11-2; j_gene: TRBJ2-7; d_gene: .; CDR3nt: TGTGCCAGCAGCTTTCGGACAGCCTCCTACGAGCAGTACTTC; CDR3aa: CASSFRTASYEQYF
len: 16; abundance: .; v_gene: TRBV2; j_gene: TRBJ1-1; d_gene: TRBD1; CDR3nt: TGTGCCAGCAGTGTACGTGGACAGGGGTTCGGCACTGAAGCTTTCTTT; CDR3aa: CASSVRGQGFGTEAFF
len: 16; abundance: .; v_gene: TRBV7-9; j_gene: TRBJ1-1; d_gene: .; CDR3nt: TGTGCCAGCAGCTCCGGGAGGTCAGGCTTGGGCACTGAAGCTTTCTTT; CDR3aa: CASSSGRSGLGTEAFF
len: 15; abundance: .; v_gene: TRBV2; j_gene: TRBJ2-7; d_gene: .; CDR3nt: TGTGCCAGCTCCGAACTAGCAAGCACCTCCTACGAGCAGTACTTC; CDR3aa: CASSELASTSYEQYF
len: 14; abundance: .; v_gene: TRBV4-1; j_gene: TRBJ2-1; d_gene: TRBD2; CDR3nt: TGCGCCAGCTCACCCGGGACTAGCATAAATGAGCAGTTCTTC; CDR3aa: CASSPGTSINEQFF
len: 16; abundance: few; v_gene: TRBV3-1; j_gene: TRBJ2-7; d_gene: TRBD1; CDR3nt: TGTGCCAGCAGCCCACCCAGGGACAGGACCACCTACGAGCAGTACTTC; CDR3aa: CASSPPRDRTTYEQYF
len: 14; abundance: .; v_gene: TRBV20-1; j_gene: TRBJ2-1; d_gene: TRBD2; CDR3nt: TGCAGTGCTAGGCTAGCGGGAGGATACAATGAGCAGTTCTTC; CDR3aa: CSARLAGGYNEQFF
len: 16; abundance: .; v_gene: TRBV6-2/TRBV6-3; j_gene: TRBJ2-1; d_gene: TRBD2; CDR3nt: TGTGCCAGCAGAACCGGAGGTAGCGGGAGGGTGGATGAGCAGTTCTTC; CDR3aa: CASRTGGSGRVDEQFF
len: 15; abundance: .; v_gene: TRBV12-3/TRBV12-4; j_gene: TRBJ1-5; d_gene: .; CDR3nt: TGTGCCAGCAGATCGGGGAGGGATAGCAATCAGCCCCAGCATTTT; CDR3aa: CASRSGRDSNQPQHF
len: 16; abundance: .; v_gene: TRBV5-1; j_gene: TRBJ2-7; d_gene: .; CDR3nt: TGCGCCAGCAGCTTGGCCGCAGGGAGGTCCTCTTACGAGCAGTACTTC; CDR3aa: CASSLAAGRSSYEQYF
len: 13; abundance: .; v_gene: TRBV7-9; j_gene: TRBJ2-7; d_gene: .; CDR3nt: TGTGCCAGCAGCCCGTGGACCGCCTACGAGCAGTACTTC; CDR3aa: CASSPWTAYEQYF
len: 13; abundance: few; v_gene: TRBV7-9; j_gene: TRBJ2-5; d_gene: TRBD1; CDR3nt: TGTGCCAGCAGCCCGGACAGGGTAGGGACCCAGTACTTC; CDR3aa: CASSPDRVGTQYF
len: 17; abundance: .; v_gene: TRBV5-6; j_gene: TRBJ2-7; d_gene: TRBD2; CDR3nt: TGTGCCAGCAGCATAGGGACTAGCGGGATGCCTTCTCGGGAGCAGTACTTC; CDR3aa: CASSIGTSGMPSREQYF
len: 15; abundance: .; v_gene: TRBV12-3/TRBV12-4; j_gene: TRBJ2-3; d_gene: .; CDR3nt: TGTGCCAGCAGTTTAGAGGGCAGCCTCACAGATACGCAGTATTTT; CDR3aa: CASSLEGSLTDTQYF
len: 14; abundance: .; v_gene: TRBV27; j_gene: TRBJ1-1; d_gene: .; CDR3nt: TGTGCCAGCAGTTTATGGTCGGGGAACACTGAAGCTTTCTTT; CDR3aa: CASSLWSGNTEAFF
len: 15; abundance: few; v_gene: TRBV3-1; j_gene: TRBJ2-6; d_gene: .; CDR3nt: TGTGCCAGCAGCCACGGCTGGGGTGGGGCCAACGTCCTGACTTTC; CDR3aa: CASSHGWGGANVLTF
len: 12; abundance: .; v_gene: TRBV30; j_gene: TRBJ2-7; d_gene: .; CDR3nt: TGTGCCTGGAGTGTTGCCTCCTACGAGCAGTACTTC; CDR3aa: CAWSVASYEQYF
len: 15; abundance: few; v_gene: TRBV5-5; j_gene: TRBJ1-2; d_gene: .; CDR3nt: TGTGCCAGCAGCTTGGGAGGGGTCAGGGTGTCGAGCTACACCTTC; CDR3aa: CASSLGGVRVSSYTF
len: 15; abundance: .; v_gene: TRBV5-1; j_gene: TRBJ1-1; d_gene: .; CDR3nt: TGCGCCAGCAGCTCAGCAGGGTATGCGGACACTGAAGCTTTCTTT; CDR3aa: CASSSAGYADTEAFF
len: 16; abundance: few; v_gene: TRBV6-5; j_gene: TRBJ2-3; d_gene: .; CDR3nt: TGTGCCAGCAGGGACCTAGGGTCTGAAATCACAGATACGCAGTATTTT; CDR3aa: CASRDLGSEITDTQYF
len: 12; abundance: .; v_gene: TRBV6-5; j_gene: TRBJ1-2; d_gene: .; CDR3nt: TGTGCCAGCAGCAACGAACGTTATGGCTACACCTTC; CDR3aa: CASSNERYGYTF
len: 16; abundance: few; v_gene: TRBV10-3; j_gene: TRBJ2-2; d_gene: .; CDR3nt: TGTGCCATCAGTGAGTCGAGCGGACGGTACAGCGGGGAGCTGTTTTTT; CDR3aa: CAISESSGRYSGELFF
len: 15; abundance: .; v_gene: TRBV5-4; j_gene: TRBJ2-4; d_gene: .; CDR3nt: TGTGCCAGCAGCCCGAGAGGGTCAGCCAAAAACATTCAGTACTTC; CDR3aa: CASSPRGSAKNIQYF
len: 14; abundance: once; v_gene: TRBV12-3/TRBV12-4; j_gene: TRBJ1-6; d_gene: .; CDR3nt: TGTGCCAGCAGATCCGGGACATCAAGTTCACCCCTCCACTTT; CDR3aa: CASRSGTSSSPLHF